Listed here is a single T cell receptor beta chain. What it binds is unknown. Using immunoSEQ multiplex PCR, the repertoire was profiled, and TCRdb retains in-frame clones only, with some absent. The repertoire holds 75,000 to 90,000 clones, with around nine tenths as singletons. The data were obtained in a study of OX40 agonist ivuxolimab in advanced cancers. Study results and limitations: Undetermined was the antigen specificity of the expanded peripheral T cells.

This CDR3 contains 17 residues. The chain carries TRBV21-1 and TRBJ2-7; the table calls TRBD1, which could not be checked here. TRBV21-1 corresponds to a pseudogene. Sequencing was performed on CD4+ or CD8+ T cells sorted from blood, taken in a trial of the OX40 agonist ivuxolimab. This clonotype originated in an adult with an advanced solid tumor such as melanoma, head and neck, liver or kidney cancer. This CDR3 reads CASSKENMVTGSGEQYF. The CDR3 DNA reads as TGTGCCAGCAGCAAAGAGAATATGGTTACAGGGAGTGGCGAGCAGTACTTC.